These T cell receptor beta chains were read from a single sample in a study of blood T cell repertoires in COVID-19. Using immunoSEQ multiplex PCR, the repertoire was profiled, and TCRdb retains in-frame clones only, with some absent. The sample comprises 180,000 or so clones, roughly 90% of which are singletons, and over 0.95% rests with the top ten. Sample: PBMCs or T cells enriched from blood (not recorded which). These receptors came from a human donor with acute COVID-19. The donor label of this sample is uncertain. Each CDR3 is given with its conserved first and last residue. The D gene is left open where the match is weak. A clone size is listed for some rows: how often the clone was seen (once, few, many), or a class if it is expanded.

j_gene: TRBJ2-1; abundance: -; len: 13; v_gene: TRBV5-4; d_gene: -; CDR3nt: TGTGCCAGCAGCTTTCAGTCGTACAATGAGCAGTTCTTC; CDR3aa: CASSFQSYNEQFF
j_gene: TRBJ2-2; abundance: -; len: 15; v_gene: TRBV11-2; d_gene: TRBD1; CDR3nt: TGTGCCAGCAGCCAGACGACAGGGGGTTTCGGGGAGCTGTTTTTT; CDR3aa: CASSQTTGGFGELFF
j_gene: TRBJ2-1; abundance: -; len: 20; v_gene: TRBV7-3; d_gene: TRBD1; CDR3nt: TGTGCCAGCAGCTTGGGACAGGGGTCCTCTCGGGGGAGGACCCAATCAGAGCAGTTCTTC; CDR3aa: CASSLGQGSSRGRTQSEQFF
j_gene: TRBJ2-7; abundance: once; len: 14; v_gene: TRBV4-3; d_gene: -; CDR3nt: TGCGCCAGCAGCCAAGAGGGTTACAGCTACGAGCAGTACTTC; CDR3aa: CASSQEGYSYEQYF
j_gene: TRBJ1-1; abundance: -; len: 15; v_gene: TRBV6-5; d_gene: -; CDR3nt: TGTGCCAGCAGGGACCGCCGGGGTAGAAACACTGAAGCTTTCTTT; CDR3aa: CASRDRRGRNTEAFF
j_gene: TRBJ2-7; abundance: -; len: 14; v_gene: TRBV4-1; d_gene: -; CDR3nt: TGCGCCAGCAGCCAAGTAGTGACAAGCTACGAGCAGTACTTC; CDR3aa: CASSQVVTSYEQYF
j_gene: TRBJ1-6; abundance: once; len: 17; v_gene: TRBV24-1; d_gene: TRBD1; CDR3nt: TGTGCCACCAGTGATCAGCTAAGACAGGGGTCGACTTCACCCCTCCACTTT; CDR3aa: CATSDQLRQGSTSPLHF
j_gene: TRBJ2-3; abundance: -; len: 14; v_gene: TRBV7-3; d_gene: TRBD2; CDR3nt: TGTGCCAGCAGCCCCGGGACTAGCAGGGGTACGCAGTATTTT; CDR3aa: CASSPGTSRGTQYF
j_gene: TRBJ2-7; abundance: -; len: 14; v_gene: TRBV11-2; d_gene: TRBD1; CDR3nt: TGTGCCAGCAGCCCAATCACAGGGGCGACGGAGCAGTACTTC; CDR3aa: CASSPITGATEQYF
j_gene: TRBJ2-3; abundance: -; len: 13; v_gene: TRBV5-1; d_gene: -; CDR3nt: TGCGCCAGCACAACGGGTAGCACAGATACGCAGTATTTT; CDR3aa: CASTTGSTDTQYF
j_gene: TRBJ2-4; abundance: -; len: 16; v_gene: TRBV6-4; d_gene: TRBD2; CDR3nt: TGTGCCAGCAGTGATCCCTGGACTAGCGCAAGAGACATTCAGTACTTC; CDR3aa: CASSDPWTSARDIQYF
j_gene: TRBJ2-5; abundance: -; len: 13; v_gene: TRBV30; d_gene: -; CDR3nt: TGTGCCTGGAGTCGATCGGAGGCAGAGACCCAGTACTTC; CDR3aa: CAWSRSEAETQYF
j_gene: TRBJ1-5; abundance: -; len: 12; v_gene: TRBV29-1; d_gene: -; CDR3nt: TGCAGCGTCGGGGAGGGGACTCAGCCCCAGCATTTT; CDR3aa: CSVGEGTQPQHF
j_gene: TRBJ1-5; abundance: -; len: 16; v_gene: TRBV28; d_gene: TRBD1; CDR3nt: TGTGCCAGCAGTCCACAGGGGATGCTTAGCAATCAGCCCCAGCATTTT; CDR3aa: CASSPQGMLSNQPQHF
j_gene: TRBJ1-2; abundance: -; len: 13; v_gene: TRBV24-1; d_gene: TRBD1; CDR3nt: TGTGCCACCGGACAGGATTCGGGGTATGGCTACACCTTC; CDR3aa: CATGQDSGYGYTF
j_gene: TRBJ1-2; abundance: -; len: 14; v_gene: TRBV4-1; d_gene: -; CDR3nt: TGCGCCAGCAGCCAACGCCAGGGTCACTATGGCTACACCTTC; CDR3aa: CASSQRQGHYGYTF
j_gene: TRBJ1-4; abundance: -; len: 14; v_gene: TRBV2; d_gene: TRBD1; CDR3nt: TGTGCCAGCCGGCGAGGGACAGGTGAAGAAAAACTGTTTTTT; CDR3aa: CASRRGTGEEKLFF
j_gene: TRBJ2-7; abundance: -; len: 14; v_gene: TRBV7-2; d_gene: -; CDR3nt: TGTGCCAGCAGCTTAGACGGGGGACCCTACGAGCAGTACTTC; CDR3aa: CASSLDGGPYEQYF
j_gene: TRBJ2-2; abundance: -; len: 14; v_gene: TRBV7-7; d_gene: -; CDR3nt: TGTGCCAGCACCGCCGGGGTAAACACCGGGGAGCTGTTTTTT; CDR3aa: CASTAGVNTGELFF
j_gene: TRBJ2-7; abundance: -; len: 15; v_gene: TRBV7-9; d_gene: TRBD1; CDR3nt: TGTGCCAGCAGCTTGGCCGGGACAGGGCCCTACGAGCAGTACTTC; CDR3aa: CASSLAGTGPYEQYF
j_gene: TRBJ2-3; abundance: -; len: 16; v_gene: TRBV4-1; d_gene: TRBD2; CDR3nt: TGCGCCAGCAGCCAAGGATGGGCGGGGGACACAGATACGCAGTATTTT; CDR3aa: CASSQGWAGDTDTQYF
j_gene: TRBJ2-7; abundance: -; len: 17; v_gene: TRBV3-1/TRBV3-2; d_gene: -; CDR3nt: TGTGCCAGCAGCCATAACCCGGGACTTATGTGCTCCTACGAGCAGTACTTC; CDR3aa: CASSHNPGLMCSYEQYF
j_gene: TRBJ1-2; abundance: -; len: 16; v_gene: TRBV6-2/TRBV6-3; d_gene: -; CDR3nt: TGTGCCAGCAGTTCCACCCCCAAAGCTATCCTCTATGGCTACACCTTC; CDR3aa: CASSSTPKAILYGYTF
j_gene: TRBJ1-4; abundance: -; len: 13; v_gene: TRBV6-6; d_gene: -; CDR3nt: TGTGCCAGCAGTTCTCTCCCTAATGAAAAACTGTTTTTT; CDR3aa: CASSSLPNEKLFF
j_gene: TRBJ2-1; abundance: -; len: 13; v_gene: TRBV6-6; d_gene: -; CDR3nt: TGTGCCAGCAGTGACGCGGGGGCCCATGAGCAGTTCTTC; CDR3aa: CASSDAGAHEQFF
j_gene: TRBJ1-1; abundance: -; len: 12; v_gene: TRBV23-1; d_gene: -; CDR3nt: TGCGCCAGCAGTCGGGGCCACACTGAAGCTTTCTTT; CDR3aa: CASSRGHTEAFF
j_gene: TRBJ2-5; abundance: once; len: 16; v_gene: TRBV10-3; d_gene: TRBD2; CDR3nt: TGTGCCTCAGGCGAGCTAGCGGGAGCATCCCAGGAGACCCAGTACTTC; CDR3aa: CASGELAGASQETQYF
j_gene: TRBJ2-5; abundance: once; len: 13; v_gene: TRBV7-3; d_gene: TRBD1; CDR3nt: TGTGCCAGCAGCATGACAGGGGCAGAGACCCAGTACTTC; CDR3aa: CASSMTGAETQYF
j_gene: TRBJ1-2; abundance: -; len: 14; v_gene: TRBV30; d_gene: -; CDR3nt: TGTGCCTGGATGGGCGGGACCGTCGGCTATGGCTACACCTTC; CDR3aa: CAWMGGTVGYGYTF
j_gene: TRBJ2-2; abundance: -; len: 12; v_gene: TRBV24-1; d_gene: -; CDR3nt: TGTGCCACCAGCACAGGGTCCGGGGAGCTGTTTTTT; CDR3aa: CATSTGSGELFF
j_gene: TRBJ2-7; abundance: -; len: 16; v_gene: TRBV7-2; d_gene: TRBD1; CDR3nt: TGTGCCAGCGGGGGACAGGGGGTTTCCAACTCCTACGAGCAGTACTTC; CDR3aa: CASGGQGVSNSYEQYF
j_gene: TRBJ1-2; abundance: -; len: 14; v_gene: TRBV2; d_gene: TRBD1; CDR3nt: TGTGCCAGCAGTGCTACAGGGGATCATAATGGCTACACCTTC; CDR3aa: CASSATGDHNGYTF
j_gene: TRBJ1-1; abundance: -; len: 11; v_gene: TRBV6-6; d_gene: -; CDR3nt: TGTGCCAGCACTGAGGTGGCTGAAGCTTTCTTT; CDR3aa: CASTEVAEAFF
j_gene: TRBJ2-5; abundance: -; len: 13; v_gene: TRBV30; d_gene: -; CDR3nt: TGTGCCTGGAGTGTACAGGAACAAGAGACCCAGTACTTC; CDR3aa: CAWSVQEQETQYF
j_gene: TRBJ2-1; abundance: -; len: 18; v_gene: TRBV2; d_gene: -; CDR3nt: TGTGCCAGCAGTGGGACAGGGATGGGGGGGCCCCCTTACAATGAGCAGTTCTTC; CDR3aa: CASSGTGMGGPPYNEQFF
j_gene: TRBJ1-1; abundance: -; len: 15; v_gene: TRBV5-1; d_gene: TRBD1; CDR3nt: TGCGCCAGCAGCTTGTCGACAGGGGGTAAAGCTGAAGCTTTCTTT; CDR3aa: CASSLSTGGKAEAFF
j_gene: TRBJ2-3; abundance: -; len: 13; v_gene: TRBV29-1; d_gene: -; CDR3nt: TGCAGCGTTAATCCGACTAGCACAGATACGCAGTATTTT; CDR3aa: CSVNPTSTDTQYF
j_gene: TRBJ1-1; abundance: -; len: 14; v_gene: TRBV5-1; d_gene: -; CDR3nt: TGCGCCAGCAGCCTGGTGGCGGGCGGCACTGAAGCTTTCTTT; CDR3aa: CASSLVAGGTEAFF
j_gene: TRBJ1-1; abundance: once; len: 13; v_gene: TRBV5-1; d_gene: -; CDR3nt: TGCGCCAGCAGCTTAAGGGGTAGCACTGAAGCTTTCTTT; CDR3aa: CASSLRGSTEAFF
j_gene: TRBJ1-2; abundance: -; len: 13; v_gene: TRBV12-3/TRBV12-4; d_gene: -; CDR3nt: TGTGCCAGCAGGCGAAACAGGGCGGGTGGCTACACCTTC; CDR3aa: CASRRNRAGGYTF
j_gene: TRBJ1-2; abundance: -; len: 15; v_gene: TRBV27; d_gene: -; CDR3nt: TGTGCCAGCAGTTCCCGTCCCGGGGGGGACTATGGCTACACCTTC; CDR3aa: CASSSRPGGDYGYTF
j_gene: TRBJ2-2; abundance: once; len: 15; v_gene: TRBV5-1; d_gene: -; CDR3nt: TGCGCCAGCAGAAAGTCCCCGGGAAACACCGGGGAGCTGTTTTTT; CDR3aa: CASRKSPGNTGELFF
j_gene: TRBJ1-1; abundance: many; len: 18; v_gene: TRBV20-1; d_gene: -; CDR3nt: TGCAGTGCTAGTCGGGGGTGGAGGCGACCTATGGGGAACACTGAAGCTTTCTTT; CDR3aa: CSASRGWRRPMGNTEAFF